The following is a TCR beta chain sequence with its context. Clones were read by immunoSEQ multiplex PCR, and TCRdb kept only the in-frame ones, dropping some. Found here are 95,000 to 150,000 clones, around 77% of them singletons; the top ten hold approximately 16%. The sample is drawn from a study of blood T cell repertoires in COVID-19. Study summary: Samples came from the United States, Italy and Spain, spanning acute and convalescent COVID-19.

Looked up from germline, CDR1 is KGHSH and CDR2 is LQKENI. The CDR3 loop spans 14 amino acids. The V end was cut by 0 bases, the J end by 5 bases, with 10 bases between. V usage is TRBV18 and J usage is TRBJ2-5; D gene unclear. The TCR was taken from a man in his 60s with active or convalescent COVID-19. Sequenced input: peripheral blood. The CDR3 loop reads CASSPPLASETQYF. Written as DNA, the CDR3 is TGTGCCAGCTCACCACCGCTCGCGTCGGAGACCCAGTACTTC.